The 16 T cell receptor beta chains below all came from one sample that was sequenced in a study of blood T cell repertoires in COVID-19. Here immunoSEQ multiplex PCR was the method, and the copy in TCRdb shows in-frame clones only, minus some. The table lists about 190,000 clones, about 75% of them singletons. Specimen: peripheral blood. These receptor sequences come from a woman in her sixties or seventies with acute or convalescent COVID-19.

The CDR3 DNA is TGTGCCAGCAGCGCCAGCTCCTACGAGCAGTACTTC. This codes for CASSASSYEQYF. This chain connects TRBV7-6 to TRBJ2-7; no clear D gene. V was trimmed by 5 bases and J by 0 bases, leaving 5 bases between them. From germline, CDR1 is SGHVS and CDR2 FNYEAQ. This CDR3 is 12 amino acids long.

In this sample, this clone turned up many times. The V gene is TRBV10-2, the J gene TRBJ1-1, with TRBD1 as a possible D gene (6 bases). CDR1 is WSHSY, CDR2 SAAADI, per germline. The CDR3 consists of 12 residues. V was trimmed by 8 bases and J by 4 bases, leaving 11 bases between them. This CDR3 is CASGSGVTEAFF. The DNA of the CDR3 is TGCGCCAGCGGGTCAGGGGTCACTGAAGCTTTCTTT.

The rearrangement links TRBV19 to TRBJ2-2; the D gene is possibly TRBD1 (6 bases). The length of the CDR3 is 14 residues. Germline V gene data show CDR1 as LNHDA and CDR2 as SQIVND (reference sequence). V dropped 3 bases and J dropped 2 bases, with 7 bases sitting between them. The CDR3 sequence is CASSMDRNTGELFF. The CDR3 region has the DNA TGTGCCAGTAGTATGGACAGAAACACCGGGGAGCTGTTTTTT.

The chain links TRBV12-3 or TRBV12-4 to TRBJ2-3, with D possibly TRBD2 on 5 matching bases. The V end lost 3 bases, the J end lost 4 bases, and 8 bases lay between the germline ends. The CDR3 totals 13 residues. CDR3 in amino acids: CASSLGSADTQYF. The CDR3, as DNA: TGTGCCAGCAGTTTGGGTAGCGCAGATACGCAGTATTTT.

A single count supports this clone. The CDR3 nucleotides read TGCGCCAGCAGCTTGGACTTAACCACAGATACGCAGTATTTT. This sequence encodes CASSLDLTTDTQYF. This chain connects TRBV5-1 to TRBJ2-3; D is unclear. The CDR3 is 14 residues long. Germline lookup yields CDR1 SGHRS and CDR2 YFSETQ. Trimming stripped 0 bases from V and 2 bases from J, with 7 bases between.

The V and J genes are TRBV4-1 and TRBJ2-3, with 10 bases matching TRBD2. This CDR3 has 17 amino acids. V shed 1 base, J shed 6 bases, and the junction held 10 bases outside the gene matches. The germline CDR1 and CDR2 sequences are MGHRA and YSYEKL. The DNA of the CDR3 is TGCGCCAGCAGCCAAGTTGGGCTAGCGGGAGTCCGCGATACGCAGTATTTT. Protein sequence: CASSQVGLAGVRDTQYF.

The CDR3 DNA is TGTGCCAGCAGCTCCATCTACGCCGCTAGCGGAGAGACCCAGTACTTC. Its protein product is CASSSIYAASGETQYF. The J gene is TRBJ2-5, the V gene TRBV5-4; 7 bases are a match to TRBD2. V lost 3 bases to trimming and J lost 4 bases; unmatched junction nucleotides: 12. The CDR3 totals 16 residues. Germline V gives CDR1 SGHNT, CDR2 YYREEE (reference sequence).

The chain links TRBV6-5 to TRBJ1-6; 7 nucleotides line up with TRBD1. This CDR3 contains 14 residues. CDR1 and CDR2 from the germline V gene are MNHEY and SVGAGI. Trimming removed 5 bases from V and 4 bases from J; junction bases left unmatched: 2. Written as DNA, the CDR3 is TGTGCCAGCAGTAAACAGGGGTATAATTCACCCCTCCACTTT. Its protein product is CASSKQGYNSPLHF.

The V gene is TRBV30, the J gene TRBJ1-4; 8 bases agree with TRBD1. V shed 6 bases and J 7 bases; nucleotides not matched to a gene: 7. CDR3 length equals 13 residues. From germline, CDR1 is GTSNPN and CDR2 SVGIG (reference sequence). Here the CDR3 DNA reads TGTGCCTGCTCGGGACAGGTCTTTGAAAAACTGTTTTTT. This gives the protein CACSGQVFEKLFF. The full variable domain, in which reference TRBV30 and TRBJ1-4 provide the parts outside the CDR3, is SQTIHQWPATLVQPVGSPLSLECTVEGTSNPNLYWYRQAAGRGLQLLFYSVGIGQISSEVPQNLSASRPQDRQFILSSKKLLLSDSGFYLCACSGQVFEKLFFGSGTQLSVL.

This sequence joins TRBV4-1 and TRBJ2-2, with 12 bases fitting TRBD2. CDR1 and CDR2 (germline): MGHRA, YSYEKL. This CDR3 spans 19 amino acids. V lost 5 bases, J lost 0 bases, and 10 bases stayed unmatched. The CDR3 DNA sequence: TGCGCCAGCAGCAAGACTAGCGGGAGAGGATCCGCGAACACCGGGGAGCTGTTTTTT. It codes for CASSKTSGRGSANTGELFF.

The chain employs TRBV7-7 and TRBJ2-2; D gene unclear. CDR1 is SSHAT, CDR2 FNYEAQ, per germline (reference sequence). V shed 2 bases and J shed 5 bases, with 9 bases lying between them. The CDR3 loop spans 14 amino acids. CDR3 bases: TGTGCCAGCAGCTTATCGGAGAGAACCGGGGAGCTGTTTTTT. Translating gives CASSLSERTGELFF.

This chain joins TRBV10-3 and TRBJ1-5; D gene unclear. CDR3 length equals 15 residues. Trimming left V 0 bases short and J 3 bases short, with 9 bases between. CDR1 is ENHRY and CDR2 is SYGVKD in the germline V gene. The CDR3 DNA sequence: TGTGCCATCAGTGAGTCGATCAGGTACAATCAGCCCCAGCATTTT. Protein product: CAISESIRYNQPQHF.

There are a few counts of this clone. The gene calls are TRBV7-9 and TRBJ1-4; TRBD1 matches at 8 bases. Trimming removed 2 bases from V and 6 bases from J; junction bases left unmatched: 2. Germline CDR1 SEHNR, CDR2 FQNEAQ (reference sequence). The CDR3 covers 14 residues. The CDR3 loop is CASSLTGGDEKLFF. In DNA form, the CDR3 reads TGTGCCAGCAGCTTAACAGGGGGGGATGAAAAACTGTTTTTT.

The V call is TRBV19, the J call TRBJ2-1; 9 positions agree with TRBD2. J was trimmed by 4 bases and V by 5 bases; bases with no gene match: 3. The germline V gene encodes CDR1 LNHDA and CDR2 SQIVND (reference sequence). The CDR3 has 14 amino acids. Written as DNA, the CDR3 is TGTGCCAGTAGTCGAGGACTAGCGTACAATGAGCAGTTCTTC. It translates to CASSRGLAYNEQFF.

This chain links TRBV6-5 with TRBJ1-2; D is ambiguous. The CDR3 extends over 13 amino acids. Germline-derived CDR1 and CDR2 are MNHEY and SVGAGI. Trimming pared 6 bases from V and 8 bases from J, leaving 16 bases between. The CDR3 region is CASSPRQGAGYTF. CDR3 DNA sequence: TGTGCCAGCAGCCCCCGACAAGGCGCGGGCTACACCTTC.

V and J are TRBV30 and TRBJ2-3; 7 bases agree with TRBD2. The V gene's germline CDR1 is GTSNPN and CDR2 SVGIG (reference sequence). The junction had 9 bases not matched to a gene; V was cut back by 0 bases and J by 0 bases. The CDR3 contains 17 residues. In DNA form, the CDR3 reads TGTGCCTGGAGTGTGTTGGGCGCGGGAGCTAGCACAGATACGCAGTATTTT. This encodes CAWSVLGAGASTDTQYF.